These 2 T cell receptor beta chains came from one sample sequenced in a study of graft-versus-host responses after intestinal transplantation (TCRdb year 2021). The sample's time point, from its label and the paper: cells obtained before transplantation from donor or recipient. Library generation was performed with the immunoSEQ multiplex PCR assay. The source is immuneACCESS, and TCRdb retained only in-frame sequences with V and J called. Part of the clones is not carried over; for the studies checked, unresolved V genes explain less than half of this, and the remainder is unexplained. Counted in this sample were approximately 75,000 clones; 90% of them appeared once. The biggest ten clones account for less than 5% of the sample. These receptors lack a known antigen. The specimen was unstimulated CD8+ T cells sorted from spleen or lymph node cells, collected before transplant. Receptor source: a human donor who was the organ donor for an intestinal transplant.

This clone was counted a few times. This chain connects TRBV6-4 to TRBJ2-1, with 8 bases aligning to TRBD2. Germline assignment: CDR1 MRHNA and CDR2 SNTAGT. The trim removed 0 bases at V and 9 bases at J, leaving 7 bases unmatched. The CDR3 has 15 residues. The CDR3 nucleotides read TGTGCCAGCAGTGACTCAGCGGGGGAAGGGGCTGAGCAGTTCTTC. Translating gives CASSDSAGEGAEQFF.

The chain joins TRBV7-3 to TRBJ2-1; D unresolved. V gave up 0 bases and J gave up 5 bases, with 8 bases separating them. Germline V gene data show CDR1 as SGHTA and CDR2 as FQGTGA. The CDR3 is 14 amino acids. The CDR3 sequence: CASSLTYTDNEQFF. Here the CDR3 DNA reads TGTGCCAGCAGCTTAACGTACACAGACAATGAGCAGTTCTTC.